This T cell receptor beta chain emerged from a study of blood T cell repertoires in COVID-19. TCRdb's copy holds only in-frame clones and misses some; the assay was immunoSEQ multiplex PCR. The sample comprises approximately 210,000 clones, about 88% of which are singletons, and over 1.5% rests with the top ten. This clone was seen a few times. V was clipped by 5 bases and J by 10 bases; unmatched bases: 11. The germline CDR1 and CDR2 sequences are SGHAT and FQNNGV. The CDR3 extends over 14 amino acids. Sequencing was performed on peripheral blood. The origin of this receptor is a man in his 70s with acute or convalescent COVID-19. The genes are TRBV11-2 and TRBJ1-2; 9 positions match TRBD1. The CDR3 protein is CASSTNRDRVDYTF. Written as DNA, the CDR3 is TGTGCCAGCAGCACAAACCGGGACAGGGTGGACTACACCTTC.